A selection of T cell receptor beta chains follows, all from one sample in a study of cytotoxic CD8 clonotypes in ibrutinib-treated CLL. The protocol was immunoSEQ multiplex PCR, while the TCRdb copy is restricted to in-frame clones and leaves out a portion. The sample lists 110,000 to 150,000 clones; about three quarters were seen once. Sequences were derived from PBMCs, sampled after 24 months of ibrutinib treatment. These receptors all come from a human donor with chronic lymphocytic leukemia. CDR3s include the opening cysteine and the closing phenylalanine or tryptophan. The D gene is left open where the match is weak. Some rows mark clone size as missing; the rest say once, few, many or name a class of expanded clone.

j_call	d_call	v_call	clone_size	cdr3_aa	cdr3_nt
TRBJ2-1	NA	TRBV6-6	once	CASSYSGLPPRDEQFF	TGTGCCAGCAGTTACTCCGGGCTACCCCCTAGGGATGAGCAGTTCTTC
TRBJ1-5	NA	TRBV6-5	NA	CASRGQGGNQPQHF	TGTGCCAGCCGGGGGCAGGGCGGCAATCAGCCCCAGCATTTT
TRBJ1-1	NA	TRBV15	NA	CATSGMGGGTEAFF	TGTGCCACCAGCGGGATGGGGGGTGGCACTGAAGCTTTCTTT
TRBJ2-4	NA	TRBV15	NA	CATSMGRLAKNIQYF	TGTGCCACCAGCATGGGACGCCTAGCCAAAAACATTCAGTACTTC
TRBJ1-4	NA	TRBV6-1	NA	CASSPPGLGEKLFF	TGTGCCAGCAGTCCACCGGGACTTGGGGAAAAACTGTTTTTT
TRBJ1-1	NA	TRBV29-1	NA	CSVAGATEAFF	TGCAGCGTTGCTGGGGCCACTGAAGCTTTCTTT
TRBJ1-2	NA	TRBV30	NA	CAWTRAGANYGYTF	TGTGCCTGGACTCGGGCGGGGGCTAACTATGGCTACACCTTC
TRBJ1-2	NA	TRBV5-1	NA	CASSLGPGLQYGYTF	TGCGCCAGCAGCTTGGGGCCGGGGCTTCAGTATGGCTACACCTTC
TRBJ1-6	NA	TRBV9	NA	CASSVGGSRGNSPLHF	TGTGCCAGCAGCGTAGGAGGGTCCAGGGGCAATTCACCCCTCCACTTT
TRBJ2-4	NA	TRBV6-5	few	CASTTTGENIQYF	TGTGCCAGCACCACGACAGGAGAAAACATTCAGTACTTC
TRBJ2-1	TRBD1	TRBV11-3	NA	CASSLQGTGGYNEQFF	TGTGCCAGCAGCTTACAGGGGACAGGGGGCTATAATGAGCAGTTCTTC
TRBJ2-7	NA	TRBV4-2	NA	CASSRDIGYEQYF	TGTGCCAGCAGCCGTGACATAGGATACGAGCAGTACTTC
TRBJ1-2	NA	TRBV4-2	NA	CASSQQGGYTF	TGTGCCAGCAGCCAGCAAGGGGGCTACACCTTC
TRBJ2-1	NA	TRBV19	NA	CASRRNNEQFF	TGTGCCAGTAGGCGAAACAATGAGCAGTTCTTC
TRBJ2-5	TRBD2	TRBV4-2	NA	CASSQETSGGLGTQYF	TGTGCCAGCAGCCAAGAGACTAGCGGGGGTCTAGGGACCCAGTACTTC
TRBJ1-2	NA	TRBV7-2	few	CASSPERVRVYGYTF	TGTGCCAGCAGCCCGGAGAGAGTGCGGGTGTATGGCTACACCTTC
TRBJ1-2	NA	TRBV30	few	CAWGRGDYGYTF	TGTGCCTGGGGACGGGGAGACTATGGCTACACCTTC
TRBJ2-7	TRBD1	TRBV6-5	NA	CASTPGDRVADEQYF	TGTGCCAGCACCCCCGGCGACAGGGTTGCCGACGAGCAGTACTTC
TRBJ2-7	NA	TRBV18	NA	CASSPRVAESSYEQYF	TGTGCCAGCTCACCACGGGTGGCGGAGAGCTCCTACGAGCAGTACTTC
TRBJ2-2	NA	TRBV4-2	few	CASSRLGTGELFF	TGTGCCAGCAGCCGATTGGGCACCGGGGAGCTGTTTTTT
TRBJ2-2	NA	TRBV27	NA	CASSLTGGELFF	TGTGCCAGCAGTTTAACCGGGGGGGAGCTGTTTTTT
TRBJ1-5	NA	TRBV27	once	CASSLGQPLSQPQHF	TGTGCCAGCAGTTTAGGGCAGCCCCTGAGTCAGCCCCAGCATTTT
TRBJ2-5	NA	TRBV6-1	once	CASSEDRDIRQETQYF	TGTGCCAGCAGTGAAGACCGGGACATCCGACAAGAGACCCAGTACTTC
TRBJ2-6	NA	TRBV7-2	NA	CASSLVSGANVLTF	TGTGCCAGCAGCTTAGTTAGTGGGGCCAACGTCCTGACTTTC
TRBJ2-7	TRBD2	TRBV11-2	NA	CASSPGLAGGREQYF	TGTGCCAGCAGCCCGGGACTAGCGGGAGGGCGCGAGCAGTACTTC
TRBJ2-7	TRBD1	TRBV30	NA	CAWSVGAGGPRGF	TGTGCCTGGAGTGTCGGGGCAGGGGGCCCCCGCGGCTTC
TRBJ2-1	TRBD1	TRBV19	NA	CASSPQGATRNEQFF	TGTGCCAGTAGCCCCCAGGGGGCGACTCGGAATGAGCAGTTCTTC
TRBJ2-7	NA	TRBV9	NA	CASSPVGTGLSYEQYF	TGTGCCAGCAGCCCTGTGGGGACGGGACTGAGTTACGAGCAGTACTTC
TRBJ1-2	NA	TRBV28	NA	CASSEAGIGYGYTF	TGTGCCAGCAGCGAGGCCGGGATTGGCTATGGCTACACCTTC
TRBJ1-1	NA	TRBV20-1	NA	CRGGGGTEAFF	TGCAGGGGAGGGGGAGGCACTGAAGCTTTCTTT
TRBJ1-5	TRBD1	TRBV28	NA	CASNQGTGHQPQHF	TGTGCCAGCAACCAAGGGACAGGGCATCAGCCCCAGCATTTT
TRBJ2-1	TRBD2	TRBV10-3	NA	CAIRGLAGPYNEQFF	TGTGCCATCAGGGGACTAGCGGGGCCCTACAATGAGCAGTTCTTC
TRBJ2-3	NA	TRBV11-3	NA	CASSEGVGGSKDTQYF	TGTGCCAGCAGCGAGGGGGTAGGGGGGTCTAAAGATACGCAGTATTTT
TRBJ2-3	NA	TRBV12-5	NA	CASGPGRGAPSTDTQYF	TGTGCTAGTGGTCCTGGGCGAGGGGCGCCGAGCACAGATACGCAGTATTTT
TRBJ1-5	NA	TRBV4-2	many	CASSQDPTANNQPQHF	TGTGCCAGCAGCCAAGACCCCACAGCGAACAATCAGCCCCAGCATTTT
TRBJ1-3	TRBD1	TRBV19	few	CASSLRDSSFSGNTIYF	TGTGCCAGTAGTCTCCGGGACAGCTCCTTCTCTGGAAACACCATATATTTT
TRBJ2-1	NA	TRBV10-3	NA	CAISESGPHEQFF	TGTGCCATCAGTGAGTCTGGGCCCCATGAGCAGTTCTTC
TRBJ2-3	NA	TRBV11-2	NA	CASSYPRDDTDTQYF	TGTGCCAGCAGCTACCCCAGGGACGACACAGATACGCAGTATTTT
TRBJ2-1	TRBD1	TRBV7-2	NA	CASSQGQGTHNEQFF	TGTGCCAGCAGCCAGGGACAGGGGACGCACAATGAGCAGTTCTTC
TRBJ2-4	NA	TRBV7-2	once	CASSHRIAKNIQYF	TGTGCCAGCAGCCACCGTATAGCCAAAAACATTCAGTACTTC
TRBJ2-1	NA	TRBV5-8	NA	CASSLVAAVVHNEQFF	TGTGCCAGCAGCTTGGTCGCCGCTGTTGTACACAATGAGCAGTTCTTC
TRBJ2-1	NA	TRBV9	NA	CASSVAGALSYNEQFF	TGTGCCAGCAGCGTAGCCGGGGCCCTCTCCTACAATGAGCAGTTCTTC
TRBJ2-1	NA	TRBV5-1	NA	CASSSTGGGMNEQFF	TGCGCCAGCAGCTCGACAGGAGGCGGGATGAATGAGCAGTTCTTC
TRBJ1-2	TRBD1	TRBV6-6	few	CASSAPDREPHGYTF	TGTGCCAGCAGTGCCCCCGACAGGGAACCGCATGGCTACACCTTC
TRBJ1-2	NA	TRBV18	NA	CASSPSMGTLYGYTF	TGTGCCAGCTCACCCAGTATGGGGACACTGTATGGCTACACCTTC
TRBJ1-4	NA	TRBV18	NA	CASSPPLQPTNEKLFF	TGTGCCAGCTCACCACCCCTACAACCAACTAATGAAAAACTGTTTTTT